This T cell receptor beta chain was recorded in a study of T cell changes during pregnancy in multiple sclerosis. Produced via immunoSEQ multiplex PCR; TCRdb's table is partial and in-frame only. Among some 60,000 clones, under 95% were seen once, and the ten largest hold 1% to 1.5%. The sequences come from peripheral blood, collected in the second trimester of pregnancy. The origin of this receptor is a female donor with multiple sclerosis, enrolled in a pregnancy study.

The CDR3 region is CASSLEWPSFNSPLHF. CDR3 bases: TGTGCCAGCAGTTTAGAATGGCCCTCGTTCAATTCACCCCTCCACTTT. The V gene is TRBV27, the J gene TRBJ1-6; D remains unclear. Deletions cut 2 bases from V and 7 bases from J, with 15 bases between. Germline values: CDR1 MNHEY, CDR2 SMNVEV (reference sequence). This CDR3 contains 16 residues.